The 20 T cell receptor beta chains below all came from one sample that was sequenced in a study of OX40 agonist ivuxolimab in advanced cancers. TCRdb's copy holds only in-frame clones and misses some; the assay was immunoSEQ multiplex PCR. The table has 8,500 to 13,000 clones, around 79% seen once. This specimen consisted of CD4+ or CD8+ T cells sorted from blood, obtained in a trial of the OX40 agonist ivuxolimab. The receptors stem from an adult with an advanced solid tumor such as melanoma, head and neck, liver or kidney cancer.

This chain links TRBV19 with TRBJ1-1, with 8 nucleotides matching TRBD1. The V segment lost 2 bases and the J segment 6 bases; nucleotides outside the gene matches: 2. Germline CDR1 is LNHDA and CDR2 is SQIVND (reference sequence). The CDR3 contains 13 residues. The CDR3 nucleotides read TGTGCCAGTAGTATACTACAGGGGGCTGAAGCTTTCTTT. Amino acid sequence: CASSILQGAEAFF.

This clone was observed a single time. This chain joins TRBV19 and TRBJ2-7; unclear D gene. The germline V gene encodes CDR1 LNHDA and CDR2 SQIVND (reference sequence). Trimming left V 3 bases short and J 3 bases short, with 9 bases between. CDR3 length: 13 amino acids. The CDR3 spells CASSISPYYEQYF. CDR3 DNA sequence: TGTGCCAGTAGTATCTCGCCCTACTACGAGCAGTACTTC.

This clone has only one observation. The chain has TRBV27 and TRBJ2-2; unclear D gene. The CDR3 extends over 13 amino acids. Per germline, CDR1 MNHEY and CDR2 SMNVEV (reference sequence). V lost 2 bases and J lost 6, with 7 bases in between. The chain's CDR3 is CASSLILAGELFF. The DNA of the CDR3 is TGTGCCAGCAGTTTAATCCTAGCCGGGGAGCTGTTTTTT.

This sequence joins TRBV27 and TRBJ2-5; D ambiguous. CDR1 and CDR2 from the germline V gene are MNHEY and SMNVEV (reference sequence). V was clipped by 6 bases and J by 5 bases, with 13 bases between them. This CDR3 spans 13 amino acids. The CDR3 is CASSHVRLETQYF. In nucleotides, the CDR3 is TGTGCCAGCAGCCATGTACGTTTGGAGACCCAGTACTTC.

J is TRBJ1-2 and V is TRBV4-3; 7 bases are a match to TRBD1. Looked up from germline, CDR1 is LGHNA and CDR2 is YSLEER. The length of the CDR3 is 15 residues. J gave up 4 bases and V 0 bases, and 5 bases lay outside the gene matches. CDR3 sequence: CASSQDRQGPYGYTF. In nucleotides, the CDR3 is TGCGCCAGCAGCCAAGATCGACAGGGTCCCTATGGCTACACCTTC.

The count of this clone is one. V is TRBV28 and J is TRBJ2-7, with 10 nucleotides matching TRBD2. CDR1 and CDR2 (germline): MDHEN, SYDVKM. The CDR3 extends over 15 amino acids. The trim removed 4 bases at V and 4 bases at J, leaving 7 bases unmatched. CDR3: CASSSLLAGEYEQYF. CDR3 in DNA: TGTGCCAGCAGTTCCCTGCTAGCGGGAGAATACGAGCAGTACTTC.

The J gene is TRBJ2-7, the V gene TRBV4-1; D is perhaps TRBD1 (6 bases). The germline V gene encodes CDR1 MGHRA and CDR2 YSYEKL. The CDR3 has 14 amino acids. Between the trimmed V and J ends, which lost 1 base and 3 bases, there was a span of 10 bases. CDR3 loop: CASSQGAGDYEQYF. The CDR3 nucleotides read TGCGCCAGCAGCCAAGGTGCAGGGGACTACGAGCAGTACTTC.

This chain connects TRBV4-1 to TRBJ2-3, with TRBD2 identical over 7 bases. V trimming: 4 bases; J trimming: 6 bases; junction bases outside the gene matches: 13. Germline values: CDR1 MGHRA, CDR2 YSYEKL. This CDR3 is built from 16 residues. The CDR3 region is CASSREAGREHDTQYF. The CDR3 DNA follows: TGCGCCAGCAGCCGCGAAGCGGGGCGGGAGCACGATACGCAGTATTTT.

The gene calls are TRBV18 and TRBJ2-3; 9 positions agree with TRBD1. Germline CDR1 is KGHSH and CDR2 is LQKENI. V lost 4 bases to trimming and J lost 2 bases; unmatched junction nucleotides: 16. The CDR3 consists of 19 residues. The DNA for the CDR3 is TGTGCCAGCTCACAGAAAAACAGGGGGCAGGCACACATCACAGATACGCAGTATTTT. This encodes CASSQKNRGQAHITDTQYF.

This clone showed up just a few times. This rearrangement joins TRBV28 to TRBJ2-4; D possibly corresponds to TRBD1 (6 bases). Germline V CDR1 and CDR2: MDHEN, SYDVKM. Trimming left V 6 bases short and J 5 bases short, with 17 bases between. This CDR3 is built from 15 residues. CDR3 nucleotides: TGTGCCAGCAGCCCCCTGGACAGTCTGGAAAACATTCAGTACTTC. Its protein is CASSPLDSLENIQYF.

This chain connects TRBV11-2 to TRBJ2-7; 13 nucleotides match TRBD2. From germline, CDR1 is SGHAT and CDR2 FQNNGV. Trimming took 5 bases from V and 5 from J; bases not matched to a gene: 9. There are 16 residues in the CDR3. The CDR3 here is CASSLTSGRARDEQYF. CDR3 nucleotide sequence: TGTGCCAGCAGCCTTACTAGCGGGAGGGCCCGAGACGAGCAGTACTTC.

The V and J genes are TRBV9 and TRBJ2-5; 8 bases are a match to TRBD1. The DNA end is a closer match to TRBJ2-7, so the J assignment may be wrong. CDR1 and CDR2 (germline): SGDLS, YYNGEE. This CDR3 contains 14 residues. The CDR3 sequence: CASSVGQASYEQYF. CDR3 bases: TGTGCCAGCAGCGTGGGACAGGCCTCCTACGAGCAGTACTTC.

The chain has TRBV7-8 and TRBJ2-5; 9 positions agree with TRBD1. The CDR3 totals 18 residues. After removal of 1 base from V and 5 bases from J, the junction contained 14 bases not matched to a gene. Germline V gene lookup returns CDR1 SGHVS and CDR2 FQNEAQ. CDR3 in DNA: TGTGCCAGCAGCTTAGTAGCGTCCGGGACAGGGTGGAAGGAGACCCAGTACTTC. Its translation: CASSLVASGTGWKETQYF.

The V call is TRBV7-3, the J call TRBJ2-3, with D perhaps matching TRBD1 (5 bases). Germline-derived CDR1 and CDR2 are SGHTA and FQGTGA. This CDR3 has 17 amino acids. Trimming left V 5 bases short and J 4 bases short, with 22 bases between. CDR3 protein: CASSPKPPGQGSDTQYF. The CDR3 region has the DNA TGTGCCAGCAGCCCAAAACCCCCCGGGCAGGGTTCAGATACGCAGTATTTT.

This chain links TRBV27 with TRBJ2-7, with 7 bases lining up with TRBD2. Germline lookup yields CDR1 MNHEY and CDR2 SMNVEV (reference sequence). The CDR3 is 13 amino acids. V trimming: 6 bases; J trimming: 4 bases; junction bases outside the gene matches: 6. CDR3 in DNA: TGTGCCAGCAGAAGCGGGACCCTATACGAGCAGTACTTC. The encoded protein is CASRSGTLYEQYF.

This clone is categorized as large (0.1 to 1%). The chain recombines TRBV7-3 with TRBJ2-3; TRBD1 aligns across 8 bases. CDR1 and CDR2 from the germline V gene are SGHTA and FQGTGA. The length of the CDR3 is 15 residues. Trimming cost V 1 base and J 2 bases; bases outside gene matches: 2. The CDR3 loop is CASSLRTGTTDTQYF. The CDR3 DNA reads as TGTGCCAGCAGCTTAAGGACAGGGACCACAGATACGCAGTATTTT.

The rearrangement links TRBV27 to TRBJ2-7; tentatively, D is TRBD1 or TRBD2 (6 bases each). Trimming removed 5 bases at V and 3 bases at J, with 14 bases between. Looked up from germline, CDR1 is MNHEY and CDR2 is SMNVEV (reference sequence). This CDR3 comprises 14 residues. CDR3 protein: CASSEAGQNYEQYF. For the CDR3, the DNA is TGTGCCAGCAGTGAGGCGGGACAAAACTACGAGCAGTACTTC.

The V gene is TRBV27, the J gene TRBJ2-1, with no clear D. The germline CDR1 and CDR2 sequences are MNHEY and SMNVEV (reference sequence). This CDR3 has 13 residues. Trimming cost V 0 bases and J 4 bases, with 4 bases left between them. CDR3 DNA: TGTGCCAGCAGTTTATCAGAGTACAATGAGCAGTTCTTC. It is translated as CASSLSEYNEQFF.

The J gene is TRBJ2-1, the V gene TRBV6-4; either TRBD1 or TRBD2 may fit D (5 bases each). Germline-derived CDR1 and CDR2 are MRHNA and SNTAGT. Trimming cost V 2 bases and J 1 base, with 9 bases left between them. The CDR3 length is 15 residues. CDR3 region: CASSDGTTSYNEQFF. In nucleotides, the CDR3 is TGTGCCAGCAGTGACGGGACGACTTCCTACAATGAGCAGTTCTTC.

This chain uses TRBV5-6 with TRBJ2-1; 13 bases are shared with TRBD2. The V gene's germline CDR1 is SGHDT and CDR2 YYEEEE. Trimming removed 3 bases from V and 3 bases from J; junction bases left unmatched: 9. The CDR3 has 18 residues. CDR3 loop: CASSSTSGRAPNYNEQFF. In nucleotides, the CDR3 is TGTGCCAGCAGCTCCACTAGCGGGAGGGCTCCAAACTACAATGAGCAGTTCTTC.